This is a list of T cell receptor beta chains from one sample in a study of blood T cells in healthy people across ages. Each CDR3 protein gets one entry after TCRdb re-called the 5' RACE reads with MiXCR. The profile shows roughly 1,500,000 distinct CDR3 sequences, 35% to 45% of them singletons. The sample comprised blood. These receptors all stem from a woman between 18 and 30 years old in good health. Both conserved end residues are part of each CDR3. The D gene is left open where the match is weak. Size values are once, few and many counts, or a class for expanded clones, and some rows have none.

clone_size	d_call	v_call	j_call	cdr3_aa	cdr3_nt
NA	NA	TRBV3-1	TRBJ1-2	CASSWRGLNYGYTF	TGTGCCAGCAGCTGGAGGGGCCTTAACTATGGCTACACCTTC
NA	NA	TRBV5-1	TRBJ2-7	CASRPGPATYEQYF	TGCGCCAGCAGACCGGGACCGGCAACCTACGAGCAGTACTTC
NA	NA	TRBV5-1	TRBJ2-1	CASSLGPTGGNEQFF	TGCGCCAGCAGCTTGGGCCCAACGGGCGGCAATGAGCAGTTCTTC
NA	TRBD2	TRBV4-1	TRBJ2-1	CASSPWGGLAGASSYNEQFF	TGCGCCAGCAGCCCTTGGGGGGGACTAGCGGGAGCATCTTCCTACAATGAGCAGTTCTTC
NA	NA	TRBV7-2	TRBJ1-2	CASRGEGDYGYTF	TGTGCCAGCAGGGGGGAAGGGGACTATGGCTACACCTTC
NA	NA	TRBV14	TRBJ1-1	CASSYGSVATEAFF	TGTGCCAGCAGCTACGGTTCAGTCGCCACTGAAGCTTTCTTT
NA	NA	TRBV7-9	TRBJ2-5	CASSLEGGTVQETQYF	TGTGCCAGCAGCTTAGAAGGGGGGACAGTCCAAGAGACCCAGTACTTC
NA	NA	TRBV12-3/TRBV12-4	TRBJ2-3	CATRKTTDTQYF	TGTGCCACACGGAAAACCACAGATACGCAGTATTTT
NA	TRBD2	TRBV25-1	TRBJ2-5	CASSPGTSGGRMGQYF	TGTGCCAGCAGCCCCGGGACTAGCGGTGGCCGTATGGGCCAGTACTTC
NA	TRBD1	TRBV20-1	TRBJ2-5	CSARGGGTGSLQETQYF	TGCAGTGCTAGAGGGGGCGGGACAGGGAGTTTGCAAGAGACCCAGTACTTC
few	TRBD1	TRBV15	TRBJ1-2	CATSEGQEIYLYGYTF	TGTGCCACCAGCGAAGGACAGGAGATCTATCTCTATGGCTACACCTTC
NA	NA	TRBV27	TRBJ2-7	CASSSGGQFRSYEQYF	TGTGCCAGCAGTTCAGGGGGGCAGTTTCGCTCCTACGAGCAGTACTTC
NA	NA	TRBV4-1	TRBJ2-5	CASSQRVDSPNLGEQYF	TGCGCCAGCAGCCAAAGGGTGGACAGCCCGAATCTAGGGGAGCAGTACTTC
few	NA	TRBV12-3/TRBV12-4	TRBJ1-2	CASTHGGKGYTF	TGTGCCAGCACCCACGGGGGAAAAGGCTACACCTTC
NA	NA	TRBV2	TRBJ2-2	CASGKNDPGELFF	TGTGCCAGCGGGAAAAATGACCCCGGGGAGCTGTTTTTT
NA	NA	TRBV18	TRBJ2-1	CASSLRAGSGRVNEQFF	TGTGCCAGCTCACTACGGGCAGGAAGTGGCAGGGTAAATGAGCAGTTCTTC
NA	NA	TRBV21-1	TRBJ2-2	CASSKGSDTPNTGELFF	TGTGCCAGCAGCAAAGGGTCGGACACCCCGAACACCGGGGAGCTGTTTTTT
few	TRBD2	TRBV9	TRBJ2-1	CASSASGPGEQFF	TGTGCCAGCAGCGCTAGCGGGCCGGGGGAGCAGTTCTTC
NA	TRBD1	TRBV4-2	TRBJ1-2	CASSQGTGGFTDYGYTF	TGTGCCAGCAGCCAAGGGACAGGGGGTTTTACGGACTATGGCTACACCTTC
NA	NA	TRBV6-1	TRBJ1-2	CASTYGGLYGYTF	TGTGCCAGCACCTACGGAGGGCTCTATGGCTACACCTTC
NA	NA	TRBV6-1	TRBJ2-7	CASSEERGSSYEQYF	TGTGCCAGCAGTGAAGAAAGGGGATCCTCCTACGAGCAGTACTTC
few	NA	TRBV12-3/TRBV12-4	TRBJ2-1	CASSLVALHNEQFF	TGTGCCAGCAGTTTGGTTGCACTCCACAATGAGCAGTTCTTC
NA	NA	TRBV28	TRBJ2-3	CASSRAPVTDTQYF	TGTGCCAGCAGCCGAGCACCAGTCACAGATACGCAGTATTTT
few	NA	TRBV6-5	TRBJ2-7	CASSYWGPRFDEQYF	TGTGCCAGCAGTTACTGGGGGCCTAGGTTCGACGAGCAGTACTTC
NA	TRBD1	TRBV27	TRBJ1-4	CASASKGAPNEKLFF	TGTGCCAGCGCCTCCAAGGGGGCCCCGAATGAAAAACTGTTTTTT
NA	NA	TRBV6-2/TRBV6-3	TRBJ2-5	CASRVGHQETQYF	TGTGCCAGCAGGGTGGGGCACCAAGAGACCCAGTACTTC
NA	NA	TRBV3-1	TRBJ2-2	CASSQHGANTGELFF	TGTGCCAGCAGCCAGCACGGCGCGAACACCGGGGAGCTGTTTTTT
NA	TRBD1	TRBV20-1	TRBJ1-5	CSASKTGSNQPQHF	TGCAGTGCTTCCAAGACAGGGAGCAATCAGCCCCAGCATTTT
NA	NA	TRBV18	TRBJ1-2	CASSPTVGSYGYTF	TGTGCCAGCTCACCGACGGTCGGGAGCTATGGCTACACCTTC
NA	NA	TRBV25-1	TRBJ1-2	CATLSDRGSTYTF	TGTGCCACCCTTAGCGACAGAGGCAGCACCTACACCTTC
NA	TRBD2	TRBV3-1	TRBJ2-3	CASSQDLLAGVADTQYF	TGTGCCAGCAGCCAGGATTTATTAGCGGGGGTTGCAGATACGCAGTATTTT
few	NA	TRBV25-1	TRBJ2-7	CASSVTQGYEQYF	TGTGCCAGCAGTGTCACACAGGGCTACGAGCAGTACTTC
NA	TRBD1	TRBV6-5	TRBJ1-4	CASRDRGFANEKLFF	TGTGCCAGCCGGGACAGGGGTTTTGCTAATGAAAAACTGTTTTTT
few	TRBD1	TRBV9	TRBJ2-5	CASSKGQGLYQETQYF	TGTGCCAGCAGCAAAGGACAGGGACTTTACCAAGAGACCCAGTACTTC
NA	NA	TRBV30	TRBJ1-1	CAWGKTEAFF	TGTGCCTGGGGGAAGACTGAAGCTTTCTTT
few	NA	TRBV29-1	TRBJ2-2	CSVGRGITGELFF	TGCAGCGTTGGTAGGGGAATCACCGGGGAGCTGTTTTTT
many	NA	TRBV7-2	TRBJ2-7	CASSPTGTHEQYF	TGTGCCAGCAGCCCCACCGGGACGCACGAGCAGTACTTC
few	NA	TRBV18	TRBJ2-3	CASSPLPTEDTQYF	TGTGCCAGCTCACCACTCCCCACGGAAGATACGCAGTATTTT
many	TRBD1	TRBV4-2	TRBJ1-2	CASGGTGGLLGGYTF	TGTGCCAGCGGAGGGACAGGGGGCTTATTGGGTGGCTACACCTTC
NA	NA	TRBV6-5	TRBJ2-7	CASSYFKGVLMYEQYF	TGTGCCAGCAGTTACTTTAAGGGGGTGTTGATGTACGAGCAGTACTTC
many	TRBD2	TRBV12-3/TRBV12-4	TRBJ2-5	CASSLAPSGGETQYF	TGTGCCAGCAGTTTGGCCCCTAGCGGGGGAGAGACCCAGTACTTC
NA	NA	TRBV21-1	TRBJ2-3	CASSILGLAGFTDTQYF	TGTGCCAGCAGTATACTAGGACTAGCGGGCTTCACAGATACGCAGTATTTT
few	NA	TRBV29-1	TRBJ1-1	CSVGREGAFF	TGCAGCGTTGGCAGGGAAGGGGCTTTCTTT
NA	NA	TRBV27	TRBJ1-6	CASSSLTNSPLHF	TGTGCCAGCAGTTCCCTGACAAACTCACCCCTCCACTTT
NA	NA	TRBV21-1	TRBJ1-6	CASSNRRVSYNSPLHF	TGTGCCAGCAGCAACAGGAGAGTCTCCTATAATTCACCCCTCCACTTT
few	TRBD2	TRBV10-2	TRBJ2-3	CASSETSGGAMSDTQYF	TGCGCCAGCAGTGAAACTAGCGGGGGGGCGATGTCAGATACGCAGTATTTT
once	NA	TRBV6-5	TRBJ2-2	CASSYSSQTNTGELFF	TGTGCCAGCAGTTACTCGAGCCAAACGAACACCGGGGAGCTGTTTTTT
once	NA	TRBV29-1	TRBJ1-1	CSGRTQNTEAFF	TGCAGCGGGAGGACACAGAACACTGAAGCTTTCTTT
many	TRBD1	TRBV12-3/TRBV12-4	TRBJ2-5	CASRGTGQETQYF	TGTGCCAGCAGGGGGACAGGGCAAGAGACCCAGTACTTC
NA	NA	TRBV6-4	TRBJ2-3	CASSVQGQPTDTQYF	TGTGCCAGCAGTGTCCAGGGCCAACCGACAGATACGCAGTATTTT
NA	TRBD1	TRBV6-6	TRBJ1-2	CASSYSTGGVYGYTF	TGTGCCAGCAGTTACTCGACAGGGGGCGTCTATGGCTACACCTTC
NA	TRBD1	TRBV6-1	TRBJ2-7	CASRGPHNGQGYYEQYF	TGTGCCAGCAGGGGACCCCATAATGGACAGGGTTACTACGAGCAGTACTTC
NA	NA	TRBV20-1	TRBJ1-1	CSARSRMNTEAFF	TGCAGTGCTAGGAGTCGGATGAACACTGAAGCTTTCTTT
few	NA	TRBV4-2	TRBJ1-2	CASSHARVDYGYTF	TGTGCCAGCAGCCATGCCAGAGTTGACTATGGCTACACCTTC
NA	NA	TRBV5-1	TRBJ2-6	CASKPGLISGANVLTF	TGCGCCAGCAAACCGGGTTTAATCTCTGGGGCCAACGTCCTGACTTTC
few	TRBD2	TRBV10-3	TRBJ2-7	CAISASGNYYEQYF	TGTGCCATCAGCGCAAGCGGGAACTACTACGAGCAGTACTTC
NA	TRBD2	TRBV20-1	TRBJ2-1	CSARSRASGTYNEQFF	TGCAGTGCTAGATCCCGGGCTAGCGGGACATACAATGAGCAGTTCTTC